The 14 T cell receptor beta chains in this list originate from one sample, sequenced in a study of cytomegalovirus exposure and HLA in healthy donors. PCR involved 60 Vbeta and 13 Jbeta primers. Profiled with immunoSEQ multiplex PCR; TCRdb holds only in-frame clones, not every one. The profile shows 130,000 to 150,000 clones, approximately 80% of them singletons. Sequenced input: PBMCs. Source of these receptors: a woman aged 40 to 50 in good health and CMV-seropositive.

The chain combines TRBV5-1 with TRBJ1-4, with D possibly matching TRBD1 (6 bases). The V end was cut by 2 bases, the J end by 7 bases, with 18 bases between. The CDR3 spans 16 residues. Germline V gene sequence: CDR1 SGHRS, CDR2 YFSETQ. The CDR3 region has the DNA TGCGCCAGCAGCTTAAGCGGTACAGGGAGTGGTGAAAAACTGTTTTTT. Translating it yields CASSLSGTGSGEKLFF.

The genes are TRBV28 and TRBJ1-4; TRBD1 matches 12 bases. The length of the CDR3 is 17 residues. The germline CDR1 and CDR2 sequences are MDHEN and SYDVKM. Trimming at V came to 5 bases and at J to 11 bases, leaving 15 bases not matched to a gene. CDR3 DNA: TGTGCCAGCAGTCTATCCGGGACAGGGGGCAGGGAAGGGAAACTGTTTTTT. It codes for CASSLSGTGGREGKLFF.

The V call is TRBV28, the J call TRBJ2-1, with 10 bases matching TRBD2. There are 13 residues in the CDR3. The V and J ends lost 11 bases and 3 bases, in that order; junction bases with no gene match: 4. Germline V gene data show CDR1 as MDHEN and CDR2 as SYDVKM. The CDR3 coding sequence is TGTGCCGTCTCTAGCGGGGGCTACAATGAGCAGTTCTTC. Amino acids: CAVSSGGYNEQFF.

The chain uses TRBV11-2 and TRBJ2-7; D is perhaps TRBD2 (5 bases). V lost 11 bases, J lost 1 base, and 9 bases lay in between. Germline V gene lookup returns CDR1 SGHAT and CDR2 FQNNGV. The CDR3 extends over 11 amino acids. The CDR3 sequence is CAGGTSYEQYF. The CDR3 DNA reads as TGTGCCGGAGGTACTTCCTACGAGCAGTACTTC. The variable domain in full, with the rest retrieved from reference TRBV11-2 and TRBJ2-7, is EAGVAQSPRYKIIEKRQSVAFWCNPISGHATLYWYQQILGQGPKLLIQFQNNGVVDDSQLPKDRFSAERLKGVDSTLKIQPAKLEDSAVYLCAGGTSYEQYFGPGTRLTVT.

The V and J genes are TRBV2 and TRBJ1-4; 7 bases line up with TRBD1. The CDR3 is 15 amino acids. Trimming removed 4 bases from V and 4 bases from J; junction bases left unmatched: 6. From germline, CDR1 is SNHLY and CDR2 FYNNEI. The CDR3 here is CASSGGTASNEKLFF. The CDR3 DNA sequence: TGTGCCAGCAGTGGCGGGACAGCCAGTAATGAAAAACTGTTTTTT.

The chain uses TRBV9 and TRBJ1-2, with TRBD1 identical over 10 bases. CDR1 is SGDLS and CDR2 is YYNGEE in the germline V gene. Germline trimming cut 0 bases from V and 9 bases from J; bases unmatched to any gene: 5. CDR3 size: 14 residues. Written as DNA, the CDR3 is TGTGCCAGCAGCGTAGAGACAGGGGGCAATAGCTACACCTTC. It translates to CASSVETGGNSYTF.

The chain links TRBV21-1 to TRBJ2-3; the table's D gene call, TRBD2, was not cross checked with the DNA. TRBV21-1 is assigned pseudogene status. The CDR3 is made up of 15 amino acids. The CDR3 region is CASSKSGDSTDTQYF. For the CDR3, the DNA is TGTGCCAGCAGCAAGTCCGGAGACAGCACAGATACGCAGTATTTT.

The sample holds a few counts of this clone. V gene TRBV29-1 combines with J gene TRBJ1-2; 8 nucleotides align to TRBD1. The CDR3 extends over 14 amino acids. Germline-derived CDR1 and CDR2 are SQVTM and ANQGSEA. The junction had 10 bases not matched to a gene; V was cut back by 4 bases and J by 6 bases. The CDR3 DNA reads TGCAGCGTTGTGACCCGACAGGGGAGGGATGGCTACACCTTC. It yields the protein CSVVTRQGRDGYTF.

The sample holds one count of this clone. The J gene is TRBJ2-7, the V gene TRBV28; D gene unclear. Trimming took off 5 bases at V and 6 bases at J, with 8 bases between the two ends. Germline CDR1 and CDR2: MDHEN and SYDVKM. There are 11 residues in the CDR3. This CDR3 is CASSPRGEQYF. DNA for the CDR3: TGTGCCAGCAGTCCCAGAGGCGAGCAGTACTTC.

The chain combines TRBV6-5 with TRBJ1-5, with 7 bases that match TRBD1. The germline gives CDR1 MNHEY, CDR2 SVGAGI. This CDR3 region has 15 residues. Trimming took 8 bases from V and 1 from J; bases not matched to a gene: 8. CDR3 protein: CASVRQGRSNQPQHF. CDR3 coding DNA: TGTGCCAGCGTCAGACAGGGCCGGAGCAATCAGCCCCAGCATTTT.

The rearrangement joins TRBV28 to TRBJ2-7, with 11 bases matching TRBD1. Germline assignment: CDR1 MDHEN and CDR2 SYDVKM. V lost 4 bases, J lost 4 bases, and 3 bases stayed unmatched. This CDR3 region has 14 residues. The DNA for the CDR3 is TGTGCCAGCAGTTCGGACAGGGGGCCTTACGAGCAGTACTTC. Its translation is CASSSDRGPYEQYF.

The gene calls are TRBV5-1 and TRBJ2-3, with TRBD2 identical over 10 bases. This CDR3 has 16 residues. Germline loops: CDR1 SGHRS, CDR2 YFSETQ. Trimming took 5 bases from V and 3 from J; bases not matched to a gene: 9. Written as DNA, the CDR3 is TGCGCCAGCAGAATAAGCGGGGGGGCCGGGACAGATACGCAGTATTTT. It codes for CASRISGGAGTDTQYF.

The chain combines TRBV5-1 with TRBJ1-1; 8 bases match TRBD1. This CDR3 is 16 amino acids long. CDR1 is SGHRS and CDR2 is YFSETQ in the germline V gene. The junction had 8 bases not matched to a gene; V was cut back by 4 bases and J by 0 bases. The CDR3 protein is CASSKDRDGMNTEAFF. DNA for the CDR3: TGCGCCAGCAGCAAGGACAGGGACGGCATGAACACTGAAGCTTTCTTT.

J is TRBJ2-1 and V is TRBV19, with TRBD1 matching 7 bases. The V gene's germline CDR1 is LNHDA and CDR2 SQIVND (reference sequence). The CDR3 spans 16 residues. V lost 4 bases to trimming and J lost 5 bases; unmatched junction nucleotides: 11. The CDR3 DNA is TGTGCCAGTAGTAGAAGAACCGGGACAGCGGACAATGAGCAGTTCTTC. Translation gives CASSRRTGTADNEQFF. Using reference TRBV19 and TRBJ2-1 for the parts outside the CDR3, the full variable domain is DGGITQSPKYLFRKEGQNVTLSCEQNLNHDAMYWYRQDPGQGLRLIYYSQIVNDFQKGDIAEGYSVSREKKESFPLTVTSAQKNPTAFYLCASSRRTGTADNEQFFGPGTRLTVL.